The source of this TCR beta chain is a study of T cell responses to AZD1222 COVID-19 vaccine. Germline assignment: CDR1 LNHDA and CDR2 SQIVND (reference sequence). V lost 3 bases, J lost 0 bases, and 16 bases lay in between. This CDR3 is 17 amino acids long. Here immunoSEQ multiplex PCR was the method, and the copy in TCRdb shows in-frame clones only, minus some. Of about 130,000 clones listed, nearly 95% were seen once; the top ten hold around 5.9%. Comments on this clone: Antigen: not known.

Study observations and caveats: Unmutated variant regions are reportedly targeted by nearly half of spike-specific TCRs. Females outnumbered males among donors, who were mostly white British; clonal diversity was possibly underestimated. Just 5 to 7 AZD1222 recipients were seropositive at baseline. Vaccine-associated CD4 TCRs spanned spike, dominant at 160-218 and 743-854.

The rearrangement links TRBV19 to TRBJ2-3; the D gene is possibly TRBD2 (6 bases). The sample here was peripheral blood, taken on day 0 of AZD1222 vaccination. This sequence originates from an adult in good health. The CDR3 loop is CASSIDGTGASTDTQYF. DNA for the CDR3: TGTGCCAGTAGTATTGATGGTACGGGAGCTAGCACAGATACGCAGTATTTT. The full variable domain, rest sourced from reference TRBV19 and TRBJ2-3, is DGGITQSPKYLFRKEGQNVTLSCEQNLNHDAMYWYRQDPGQGLRLIYYSQIVNDFQKGDIAEGYSVSREKKESFPLTVTSAQKNPTAFYLCASSIDGTGASTDTQYFGPGTRLTVL.